Listed below are T cell receptor beta chains from one sample, sequenced in a study of T cell responses to AZD1222 COVID-19 vaccine. Clones were read by immunoSEQ multiplex PCR, and TCRdb kept only the in-frame ones, dropping some. The sample lists about 150,000 clones; 92% were seen once. The starting material was peripheral blood, obtained on day 0 of AZD1222 vaccination. These receptors originate from an adult in good health. CDR3s include the opening cysteine and the closing phenylalanine or tryptophan. Each record gives: clone size, V gene, J gene, D gene, CDR3 protein, CDR3 DNA. The D gene is left open where the match is weak. Only some rows state a clone size, as once, few, many or a class for expanded clones.

abundance: NA; v_gene: TRBV7-2; j_gene: TRBJ2-7; d_gene: NA; CDR3aa: CASSLGVHYEQYF; CDR3nt: TGTGCCAGCAGCTTAGGGGTTCACTACGAGCAGTACTTC
abundance: NA; v_gene: TRBV10-3; j_gene: TRBJ1-4; d_gene: TRBD1; CDR3aa: CAISESGTATNEKLFF; CDR3nt: TGTGCCATCAGTGAGTCCGGGACAGCAACTAATGAAAAACTGTTTTTT
abundance: once; v_gene: TRBV4-3; j_gene: TRBJ1-2; d_gene: NA; CDR3aa: CASSQRGAVNYGYTF; CDR3nt: TGCGCCAGCAGCCAAAGGGGGGCGGTAAACTATGGCTACACCTTC
abundance: NA; v_gene: TRBV3-1/TRBV3-2; j_gene: TRBJ2-7; d_gene: NA; CDR3aa: CASSQGLMFYF; CDR3nt: TGTGCCAGCAGCCAAGGGTTGATGTTTTACTTC
abundance: NA; v_gene: TRBV11-3; j_gene: TRBJ1-1; d_gene: NA; CDR3aa: CASSLEGDTEAFF; CDR3nt: TGTGCCAGCAGCTTAGAGGGGGATACTGAAGCTTTCTTT
abundance: NA; v_gene: TRBV19; j_gene: TRBJ1-5; d_gene: NA; CDR3aa: CASSPLRQPQHF; CDR3nt: TGTGCCAGTAGTCCCTTGAGACAGCCCCAGCATTTT
abundance: NA; v_gene: TRBV19; j_gene: TRBJ1-3; d_gene: NA; CDR3aa: CASSNLGSGNTIYF; CDR3nt: TGTGCCAGTAGTAATTTGGGATCTGGAAACACCATATATTTT
abundance: NA; v_gene: TRBV7-2; j_gene: TRBJ2-2; d_gene: NA; CDR3aa: CASSAQVGTGELFF; CDR3nt: TGTGCCAGCAGCGCCCAAGTCGGGACAGGGGAGCTGTTTTTT
abundance: NA; v_gene: TRBV7-2; j_gene: TRBJ2-3; d_gene: NA; CDR3aa: CASTGDGSTDTQYF; CDR3nt: TGTGCCAGCACCGGGGACGGAAGCACAGATACGCAGTATTTT
abundance: NA; v_gene: TRBV5-4; j_gene: TRBJ2-1; d_gene: TRBD1; CDR3aa: CASSPGQSSYNEQFF; CDR3nt: TGTGCCAGCAGCCCGGGACAGTCCTCCTACAATGAGCAGTTCTTC
abundance: NA; v_gene: TRBV18; j_gene: TRBJ1-5; d_gene: NA; CDR3aa: CASSPDRSNQPQHF; CDR3nt: TGTGCCAGCTCTCCAGACCGGAGCAATCAGCCCCAGCATTTT
abundance: NA; v_gene: TRBV19; j_gene: TRBJ2-3; d_gene: NA; CDR3aa: CASSIAAGATDTQYF; CDR3nt: TGTGCCAGTAGTATCGCGGCAGGGGCCACAGATACGCAGTATTTT
abundance: NA; v_gene: TRBV3-1/TRBV3-2; j_gene: TRBJ2-2; d_gene: NA; CDR3aa: CASSPTKGDGDTGELFF; CDR3nt: TGTGCCAGCAGCCCTACGAAGGGAGACGGTGACACCGGGGAGCTGTTTTTT
abundance: NA; v_gene: TRBV5-1; j_gene: TRBJ2-2; d_gene: NA; CDR3aa: CASSLAEGSNTGELFF; CDR3nt: TGCGCCAGCAGCTTGGCTGAGGGCTCGAACACCGGGGAGCTGTTTTTT
abundance: NA; v_gene: TRBV12-3/TRBV12-4; j_gene: TRBJ1-6; d_gene: NA; CDR3aa: CASSPLPNSPLHF; CDR3nt: TGTGCCAGCAGTCCCCTCCCGAATTCACCCCTCCACTTT